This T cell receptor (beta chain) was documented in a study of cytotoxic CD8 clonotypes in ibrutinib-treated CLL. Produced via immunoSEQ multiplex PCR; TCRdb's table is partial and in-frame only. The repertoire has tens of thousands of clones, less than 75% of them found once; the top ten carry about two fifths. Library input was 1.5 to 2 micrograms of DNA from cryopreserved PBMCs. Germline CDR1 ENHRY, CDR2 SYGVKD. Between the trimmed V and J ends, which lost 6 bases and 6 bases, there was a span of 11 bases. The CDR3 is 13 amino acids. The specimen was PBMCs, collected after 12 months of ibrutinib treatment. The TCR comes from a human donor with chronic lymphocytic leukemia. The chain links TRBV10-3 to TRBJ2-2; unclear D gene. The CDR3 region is CAISAFESGELFF. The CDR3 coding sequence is TGTGCCATCAGCGCCTTTGAATCCGGGGAGCTGTTTTTT.